This T cell receptor beta chain was documented in a study of T cell responses to AZD1222 COVID-19 vaccine. Overall study findings and caveats: There were mostly white British donors and more females than males, and clonal diversity was possibly underestimated. In all cases, repertoires were sampled only after the peak T cell response. Of the AZD1222 recipients, only five to seven were seropositive at baseline.

As for this clone: The antigen is unknown.

The repertoire was sequenced with immunoSEQ multiplex PCR; TCRdb's copy has only in-frame clones and lacks some. The sample shows fewer than 140,000 clones, roughly 90% of them seen only once. This sequence was found in an adult in good health. Sequenced material: peripheral blood, taken on day 0 of AZD1222 vaccination.

The CDR3, as DNA: TGTGCCAGCAGCCAAATAGCGGGAGGGCATTACAATGAGCAGTTCTTC. Its translation: CASSQIAGGHYNEQFF. V is TRBV7-2 and J is TRBJ2-1, with 11 bases that match TRBD2. Per germline, CDR1 SGHTA and CDR2 FQGNSA. This CDR3 has 16 residues. The junction had 7 bases not matched to a gene; V was cut back by 5 bases and J by 4 bases.